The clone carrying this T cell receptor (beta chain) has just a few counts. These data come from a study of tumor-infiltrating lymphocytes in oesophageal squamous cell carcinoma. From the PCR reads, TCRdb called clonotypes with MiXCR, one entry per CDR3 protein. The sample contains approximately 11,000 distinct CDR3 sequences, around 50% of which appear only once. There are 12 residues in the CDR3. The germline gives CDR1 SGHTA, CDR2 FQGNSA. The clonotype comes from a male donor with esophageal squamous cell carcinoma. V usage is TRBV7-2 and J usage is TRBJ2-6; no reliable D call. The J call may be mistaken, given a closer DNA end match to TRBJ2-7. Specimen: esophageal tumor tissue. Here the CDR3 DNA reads TGTGCCAGCAGCTTAGGAGGTATGGGGCAGTACTTC. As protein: CASSLGGMGQYF.